This passage covers 20 T cell receptor beta chains from one sample sequenced in a study of T-cell memory formation after mild COVID-19. From the 5' RACE reads, TCRdb called clonotypes with MiXCR, one entry per CDR3 protein. The data show around 250,000 distinct CDR3 sequences, around 15% seen once. Sequencing input: PBMCs or a T cell subset sorted from them (not recorded which). The receptors were gathered from a man between 18 and 29 years old who had mild COVID-19 (a few samples of this study predate the infection). Cell type and time point are not known.

In its sample, this clonotype was seen many times. The junction departs from the called germline gene at one end, perhaps through a read error. The chain uses TRBV5-1 and TRBJ2-2; D remains ambiguous. CDR1 is SGHRS, CDR2 YFSETQ, per germline. The CDR3 is made up of 12 amino acids. The CDR3: CASSFSTGELFF. In DNA, the CDR3 is TGTGCCAGCAGCTTCAGCACCGGGGAGCTGTTTTTT.

In this sample, this clonotype turned up a few times. The chain carries TRBV12-3 or TRBV12-4 and TRBJ1-1; TRBD1 might be the D (5 bases). The germline V and J ends were trimmed by 3 bases and 7 bases, with 15 bases remaining between them. The CDR3 extends over 14 amino acids. Written as DNA, the CDR3 is TGTGCCAGCAGTTTCGACAGAAAAGTTGATGAAGCTTTCTTT. The encoded protein is CASSFDRKVDEAFF.

This clonotype has a handful of counts. For the CDR3, the DNA is TGTGCCAGCAGTTACCTTCTGGGCACAGATACGCAGTATTTT. It yields the protein CASSYLLGTDTQYF. The rearrangement links TRBV6-5 to TRBJ2-3, with unresolved D. This CDR3 is 14 amino acids long. V lost 2 bases and J 1 base, leaving 7 bases between the germline ends. CDR1 MNHEY and CDR2 SVGAGI come from the germline V gene.

The chain uses TRBV5-8 and TRBJ1-5; 7 bases line up with TRBD1. The junction had 7 bases not matched to a gene; V was cut back by 5 bases and J by 2 bases. The germline V gene has CDR1 SGHTS and CDR2 YDEGEE. CDR3 length: 15 amino acids. The CDR3 is CASREYRGGNQPQHF. As DNA, the CDR3 is TGTGCCAGCAGGGAATACAGGGGTGGCAATCAGCCCCAGCATTTT.

The rearrangement uses TRBV4-3 and TRBJ1-4; D is perhaps TRBD1 (6 bases). The CDR3 runs to 15 residues. The germline V gene encodes CDR1 LGHNA and CDR2 YSLEER. V shed 4 bases and J shed 8 bases, with 17 bases lying between them. The CDR3 DNA is TGCGCCAGCAGCCCGGGGACACAAAGGCGGGAAAAACTGTTTTTT. Translation gives CASSPGTQRREKLFF.

The V gene is TRBV4-2, the J gene TRBJ2-1, with D tentatively TRBD2 (6 bases). Trimming took off 4 bases at V and 0 bases at J, with 16 bases between the two ends. The germline gives CDR1 LGHNA, CDR2 YNFKEQ. This CDR3 has 17 residues. CDR3 sequence (DNA): TGTGCCAGCAGCCGCCGGGACTCCGAGAGCTCCTACAATGAGCAGTTCTTC. Amino acids: CASSRRDSESSYNEQFF.

This clonotype showed up just a few times. The chain carries TRBV7-2 and TRBJ2-1; D is perhaps TRBD2 (6 bases). The germline V gene has CDR1 SGHTA and CDR2 FQGNSA. V dropped 1 base and J dropped 9 bases, with 10 bases sitting between them. CDR3 size: 13 residues. CDR3 sequence: CASSLVGGREQFF. The DNA of the CDR3 is TGTGCCAGCAGCTTAGTGGGGGGACGTGAGCAGTTCTTC.

This clonotype was counted between two and nine times. The chain carries TRBV20-1 and TRBJ2-3, with D tentatively TRBD2 (5 bases). The V end was cut by 6 bases, the J end by 6 bases, with 16 bases between. This CDR3 spans 13 amino acids. Germline V gene data show CDR1 as DFQATT and CDR2 as SNEGSKA (reference sequence). This chain's CDR3 is CSARPPGFDTQYF. DNA for the CDR3: TGCAGTGCAAGACCACCGGGGTTTGATACGCAGTATTTT.

This clonotype was picked up a small number of times. The rearrangement links TRBV27 to TRBJ2-1, with TRBD2 matching 16 bases. Unmatched junction bases numbered 6, after V lost 6 bases and J lost 10 bases. Per germline, CDR1 MNHEY and CDR2 SMNVEV (reference sequence). This CDR3 has 15 amino acids. Written as DNA, the CDR3 is TGTGCCAGCAGCCCCGGGACTAGCGGGAGGGTAGAGCAGTTCTTC. This codes for CASSPGTSGRVEQFF.

This clonotype was seen repeatedly, ten times or more. The chain combines TRBV29-1 with TRBJ2-1; D is unresolved. CDR1 is SQVTM and CDR2 is ANQGSEA in the germline V gene. The V and J ends lost 3 bases and 11 bases respectively, with 8 bases between them. This CDR3 is 10 amino acids long. The CDR3 here is CSVDTVQQFF. CDR3 bases: TGCAGCGTTGATACAGTACAGCAGTTCTTC.

The chain uses TRBV5-1 and TRBJ2-1, with 11 nucleotides matching TRBD1. Trimming cost V 1 base and J 6 bases; bases outside gene matches: 9. CDR1 is SGHRS, CDR2 YFSETQ, per germline. This CDR3 has 17 residues. CDR3 nucleotide sequence: TGCGCCAGCAGCTTGATGGACAGGGGGCGTTGGGGCAATGAGCAGTTCTTC. Translated, it gives CASSLMDRGRWGNEQFF.

This clonotype was seen a few times. This chain connects TRBV12-3 or TRBV12-4 to TRBJ1-5; possible D gene TRBD1, 5 bases. Trimming removed 3 bases from V and 1 base from J, with 10 bases in between. CDR3 length: 15 residues. The CDR3 nucleotides are TGTGCCAGCAGTTTTAGACAGCCGAGCAATCAGCCCCAGCATTTT. It codes for CASSFRQPSNQPQHF.

This clonotype was observed once. V usage is TRBV6-5 and J usage is TRBJ1-2; maybe TRBD1 (6 bases). Between the trimmed V and J ends, which lost 4 bases and 6 bases, there was a span of 18 bases. The CDR3 contains 15 residues. The germline V gene has CDR1 MNHEY and CDR2 SVGAGI. The CDR3 region is CASSWAGTRRDGYTF. Written as DNA, the CDR3 is TGTGCCAGCAGTTGGGCCGGGACAAGGAGGGATGGCTACACCTTC.

This clonotype was detected a few times. The V gene is TRBV19, the J gene TRBJ2-7; D not resolved. The V end lost 3 bases, the J end lost 6 bases, and 12 bases lay between the germline ends. This CDR3 is built from 13 residues. Germline V gene lookup returns CDR1 LNHDA and CDR2 SQIVND (reference sequence). This CDR3 is CASSMAPGGEQYV. The CDR3 coding sequence is TGTGCCAGTAGTATGGCCCCCGGCGGCGAGCAGTACGTC.

This clonotype was detected only a few times. The chain joins TRBV15 to TRBJ1-5, with D possibly TRBD1 on 6 matching bases. Germline CDR1 LNHNV, CDR2 YYDKDF (reference sequence). The CDR3 has 14 residues. Trimming took off 0 bases at V and 4 bases at J, with 7 bases between the two ends. The CDR3 region is CATSRDQGNQPQHF. The CDR3 DNA reads TGTGCCACCAGCAGAGATCAGGGGAATCAGCCCCAGCATTTT.

This clonotype was detected a few times. This sequence joins TRBV25-1 and TRBJ2-2; perhaps TRBD2 as D (5 bases). Germline V gene data show CDR1 as MGHDK and CDR2 as SYGVNS. The length of the CDR3 is 16 residues. Trimming took 1 base from V and 4 from J, leaving 13 bases between them. The CDR3 DNA reads TGTGCCAGCAGTGAATTGGCCTTCGGAGGCACCGGGGAGCTGTTTTTT. As protein: CASSELAFGGTGELFF.

This clonotype is deemed medium-sized (0.01 to 0.1%). The rearrangement joins TRBV7-2 to TRBJ2-7; TRBD2 agrees at 7 bases. V trimming: 4 bases; J trimming: 4 bases; junction bases outside the gene matches: 10. The CDR3 totals 15 residues. Germline V gene data show CDR1 as SGHTA and CDR2 as FQGNSA. DNA of the CDR3: TGTGCCAGCAGCTACGAGGGCGGGGGAAATTACGAGCAGTACTTC. Translating it yields CASSYEGGGNYEQYF. The entire variable domain, with the rest obtained from reference TRBV7-2 and TRBJ2-7, is as follows: GAGVSQSPSNKVTEKGKDVELRCDPISGHTALYWYRQSLGQGLEFLIYFQGNSAPDKSGLPSDRFSAERTGGSVSTLTIQRTQQEDSAVYLCASSYEGGGNYEQYFGPGTRLTVT.

This clonotype was seen only a few times. The chain joins TRBV7-2 to TRBJ2-6, with 7 positions matching TRBD1. CDR3 length: 19 residues. Germline CDR1 is SGHTA and CDR2 is FQGNSA. J gave up 1 base and V 5 bases, and 14 bases lay outside the gene matches. The CDR3 reads CASSLLPGDSTSGANVLTF. CDR3 bases: TGTGCCAGCAGCCTACTCCCCGGGGACAGTACTTCTGGGGCCAACGTCCTGACTTTC.

The CDR3 protein is CASSVSGTVQETQYF. DNA of the CDR3: TGTGCCAGCAGCGTGAGCGGGACCGTCCAAGAGACCCAGTACTTC. The J gene is TRBJ2-5, the V gene TRBV9; 7 bases are shared with TRBD2. The V and J ends lost 2 bases and 1 base, in that order; junction bases with no gene match: 5. Per the germline V gene, CDR1 is SGDLS and CDR2 is YYNGEE. CDR3 length: 15 residues. The full variable domain, rest sourced from reference TRBV9 and TRBJ2-5, is DSGVTQTPKHLITATGQRVTLRCSPRSGDLSVYWYQQSLDQGLQFLIQYYNGEERAKGNILERFSAQQFPDLHSELNLSSLELGDSALYFCASSVSGTVQETQYFGPGTRLLVL.

The genes are TRBV6-5 and TRBJ2-3, with unresolved D. The CDR3 runs to 15 residues. Trimming took 10 bases from V and 2 from J, leaving 19 bases between them. The germline V gene has CDR1 MNHEY and CDR2 SVGAGI. CDR3 DNA: TGTGCCACCCTTCCGGAAGGAAGCCCCACAGATACGCAGTATTTT. It codes for CATLPEGSPTDTQYF.